This T cell receptor beta chain was identified during a study of blood T cell repertoires in COVID-19. Repertoires were generated with immunoSEQ multiplex PCR, while TCRdb's copy carries only in-frame clones and drops some. The sample has about 160,000 clones, roughly 80% seen once. Germline V CDR1 and CDR2: KGHSH, LQKENI. This CDR3 has 15 residues. Germline trimming cut 4 bases from V and 0 bases from J; bases unmatched to any gene: 4. The source is a man aged 70-80 years with acute or convalescent COVID-19. The specimen was peripheral blood. The chain joins TRBV18 to TRBJ2-7; 9 bases are shared with TRBD2. CDR3 in amino acids: CASSQRGDFSYEQYF. CDR3 sequence (DNA): TGTGCCAGCTCACAGCGGGGGGACTTCTCCTACGAGCAGTACTTC. Supplemented by reference TRBV18 and TRBJ2-7, the full variable domain reads NAGVMQNPRHLVRRRGQEARLRCSPMKGHSHVYWYRQLPEEGLKFMVYLQKENIIDESGMPKERFSAEFPKEGPSILRIQQVVRGDSAAYFCASSQRGDFSYEQYFGPGTRLTVT.